The rows below give T cell receptor beta chains drawn from one sample of a study of T cell responses to AZD1222 COVID-19 vaccine. Measured with immunoSEQ multiplex PCR; TCRdb has only the in-frame clones, and not every one. This sample has about 99,000 clones, with around 90% found just once. Sequences were derived from peripheral blood, sampled on day 0 of AZD1222 vaccination. The receptors here all came from an adult in good health. CDR3s include the opening cysteine and the closing phenylalanine or tryptophan. The D gene is left open where the match is weak. The size of a clone is reported for some rows only, either as once, few or many, or as a class for expanded clones.

TRBV20-1	TRBJ2-3	.	.	14	TGCAGTGCTAGTAGGCGGGCCGGCACAGATACGCAGTATTTT	CSASRRAGTDTQYF
TRBV11-3	TRBJ2-1	.	TRBD2	16	TGTGCCAGCAGCTCCCGACTAGCGGGTCTGGGGAATGAGCAGTTCTTC	CASSSRLAGLGNEQFF
TRBV5-1	TRBJ2-7	.	TRBD2	17	TGCGCCAGCAGCTCGGATCCCCCAGGACTAGGCCCCTACGAGCAGTACTTC	CASSSDPPGLGPYEQYF
TRBV9	TRBJ2-3	.	TRBD2	18	TGTGCCAGCAGCTTAACCGGGACTAGCGGGGGAAGCACAGATACGCAGTATTTT	CASSLTGTSGGSTDTQYF
TRBV27	TRBJ1-2	.	.	13	TGTGCCAGCGGGCTTGGGCCCAACTATGGCTACACCTTC	CASGLGPNYGYTF
TRBV19	TRBJ2-2	.	TRBD1	16	TGTGCCAGTAGTATGGGTCGGGACAGGGGCACCGGGGAGCTGTTTTTT	CASSMGRDRGTGELFF
TRBV12-5	TRBJ1-1	.	.	16	TGTGCTAGTGGTTTGAGGCAGGGGTCCCTGAACACTGAAGCTTTCTTT	CASGLRQGSLNTEAFF
TRBV7-3	TRBJ2-1	.	.	12	TGTGCCAGCAGCTTAAGGGGGAATGAGCAGTTCTTC	CASSLRGNEQFF
TRBV5-1	TRBJ2-3	once	TRBD2	16	TGCGCCAGCAGCTTGGGGGCTAGCGGGGCCACAGATACGCAGTATTTT	CASSLGASGATDTQYF
TRBV2	TRBJ2-7	.	TRBD2	19	TGTGCCAGCAGTGAGGAGGTGGTAGTGACGGGACTAGACCCCTACGAGCAGTACTTC	CASSEEVVVTGLDPYEQYF
TRBV15	TRBJ1-2	once	.	13	TGTGCCACCAGCAGAGATCAAGCGTATGGCTACACCTTC	CATSRDQAYGYTF
TRBV5-1	TRBJ2-2	.	.	16	TGCGCCAGCAGTAATTCCCTCAGGGGAGGCACCGGGGAGCTGTTTTTT	CASSNSLRGGTGELFF
TRBV6-2/TRBV6-3	TRBJ2-2	.	TRBD1	14	TGTGCCAGCAGTTACAAGACAGGGACCGGGGAGCTGTTTTTT	CASSYKTGTGELFF
TRBV6-6	TRBJ1-6	.	.	16	TGTGCCAGCAGTTACGGTGGAAGCTCCTATAATTCACCCCTCCACTTT	CASSYGGSSYNSPLHF
TRBV4-1	TRBJ2-5	.	.	16	TGCGCCAGCAGCCCAGATGGAGGGGCCTGGCAAGAGACCCAGTACTTC	CASSPDGGAWQETQYF
TRBV6-1	TRBJ1-1	.	.	14	TGTGCCAGCAGTGAAGCAGGGGGGATCACTGAAGCTTTCTTT	CASSEAGGITEAFF
TRBV2	TRBJ2-1	.	.	15	TGTGCCAGCAGCGCCCTAGCGAACTCCTACAATGAGCAGTTCTTC	CASSALANSYNEQFF
TRBV6-2/TRBV6-3	TRBJ2-5	.	.	12	TGTGCCAGCAGTCCCGTTGCGGAGACCCAGTACTTC	CASSPVAETQYF
TRBV4-1	TRBJ1-2	.	.	13	TGCGCCAGCAGCCAAGAAAGAGGGGGTGGCTACACCTTC	CASSQERGGGYTF
TRBV5-8	TRBJ2-2	medium-sized	.	16	TGTGCCAGCAGCTTTCTCGGGGGTCTCGACACCGGGGAGCTGTTTTTT	CASSFLGGLDTGELFF
TRBV4-1	TRBJ1-2	.	.	16	TGCGCCAGCAGCCAAGAAGGGGCCGCCCCTAACTATGGCTACACCTTC	CASSQEGAAPNYGYTF
TRBV29-1	TRBJ1-2	.	.	16	TGCAGCGTTGATTTAGGGGATGGGGGTTCGGTCTATGGCTACACCTTC	CSVDLGDGGSVYGYTF
TRBV18	TRBJ2-1	.	.	16	TGTGCCAGCTCACCACCTTCGGGGGGCGGTAAGAATGAGCAGTTCTTC	CASSPPSGGGKNEQFF
TRBV6-6	TRBJ1-6	few	TRBD1	13	TGTGCCAGCGCCGGGACAGGGGCTTCACCCCTCCACTTT	CASAGTGASPLHF
TRBV24-1	TRBJ2-1	.	.	19	TGTGCCACCAGTGATAGACAGTCACCTAAATTCAGCTCCTACAATGAGCAGTTCTTC	CATSDRQSPKFSSYNEQFF
TRBV19	TRBJ1-1	.	TRBD1	14	TGTGCCAGTGAAGGGGGACAGGAATACACTGAAGCTTTCTTT	CASEGGQEYTEAFF
TRBV15	TRBJ1-4	once	.	17	TGTGCCACCAGCAGAGATAGAGTAGACACCTGGGAAGAAAAACTGTTTTTT	CATSRDRVDTWEEKLFF
TRBV20-1	TRBJ1-1	.	.	10	TGCAGTGCAGATGGCACTGAAGCTTTCTTT	CSADGTEAFF
TRBV19	TRBJ2-3	.	.	14	TGTGCCAGTAAAACAGCCTTCGGCACAGATACGCAGTATTTT	CASKTAFGTDTQYF
TRBV6-4	TRBJ2-3	.	TRBD2	16	TGTGCCAGCAGTGACATGGCGGGGGGGCCCACAGATACGCAGTATTTT	CASSDMAGGPTDTQYF
TRBV3-1/TRBV3-2	TRBJ1-1	.	.	15	TGTGCCAGCAGCCGCGGTAGGGGCCGAGACACTGAAGCTTTCTTT	CASSRGRGRDTEAFF
TRBV12-5	TRBJ1-1	.	TRBD1	15	TGTGCTAGTGACCCACAGGGGGCACGAAACACTGAAGCTTTCTTT	CASDPQGARNTEAFF
TRBV6-1	TRBJ1-6	.	.	18	TGTGCCAGCAGTGAAATTAGGGCAGGGAGCTCCTATAATTCACCCCTCCACTTT	CASSEIRAGSSYNSPLHF
TRBV5-4	TRBJ2-5	.	TRBD1	13	TGTGCCAGCAGCTGGACAGGGGTAGAGACCCAGTACTTC	CASSWTGVETQYF
TRBV6-5	TRBJ1-3	.	.	16	TGTGCCAGCAGTTACTCTAGACCGGGGACGGTGAACACCATATATTTT	CASSYSRPGTVNTIYF
TRBV5-6	TRBJ1-1	.	.	11	TGTGCCAGCAGCTTGGATGGTGAAGCTTTCTTT	CASSLDGEAFF
TRBV10-1	TRBJ1-5	.	.	19	TGCGCCAGCAGGGTCAGGGAGGGGAGCTACCACATAAGGAATTCCCCCCAGCATTTT	CASRVREGSYHIRNSPQHF
TRBV28	TRBJ2-1	.	.	14	TGTGCCAGCAGTTTTGAAGGGGAATACAATGAGCAGTTCTTC	CASSFEGEYNEQFF
TRBV25-1	TRBJ1-1	.	.	14	TGTGCCAGCAGTGATGGGGGTAGGCTCACTGAAGCTTTCTTT	CASSDGGRLTEAFF
TRBV11-2	TRBJ2-7	.	.	16	TGTGCCAGCAGCTTATGGGGGTGGGCAGGGCAGTACGAGCAGTACTTC	CASSLWGWAGQYEQYF
TRBV5-6	TRBJ2-5	once	.	12	TGTGCCAGCATGGAAGCCTCCGAGACCCAGTACTTC	CASMEASETQYF
TRBV23-1	TRBJ1-5	medium-sized	.	14	TGCGCCAGCCCTGACAGGACCCTTCGTCAGCCCCAGCATTTT	CASPDRTLRQPQHF
TRBV5-6	TRBJ1-1	.	.	15	TGTGCCAGCAGCTTGGGGCCAGGGATGGGTACTGAAGCTTTCTTT	CASSLGPGMGTEAFF
TRBV30	TRBJ1-5	.	TRBD1	14	TGTGCCTGGAGTCCCCTGACAGGGTCTCAACCCCAGCATTTT	CAWSPLTGSQPQHF
TRBV13	TRBJ1-2	.	TRBD1	16	TGTGCCAGCAGCTTGGCCCCCCAGGGGGCGAACTATGGCTACACCTTC	CASSLAPQGANYGYTF